This T cell receptor (beta chain) was captured by sequencing in a study of shared T cell receptors in the human thymus. Germline CDR1 is SGDLS and CDR2 is YYNGEE. CDR3 length: 21 residues. V dropped 3 bases and J dropped 1; count of bases not matched to a gene: 22. Sequencing used immunoSEQ multiplex PCR; TCRdb keeps in-frame clones, though not all of them. The table has 450,000 to 650,000 clones, 70% to 80% seen once. This clone was counted once. The sample also formed part of further work on human thymus T cells. From that report: The donor group consisted of healthy Finnish infants who were having corrective surgery for congenital heart defects. From resections taken during corrective heart surgery, the thymus tissue was obtained. Within thymic and blood repertoires, V and J gene usage appeared to be biased.

Sequencing was done on a sample of thymocytes. The chain couples TRBV9 to TRBJ2-3, with 8 bases matching TRBD1. The TCR originated in a boy younger than two with a congenital heart defect. This chain's CDR3 is CASSEMAPGQDEPSGTDTQYF. CDR3 coding DNA: TGTGCCAGCAGCGAGATGGCCCCGGGACAGGACGAACCAAGCGGCACAGATACGCAGTATTTT.